The T cell receptor beta chain under discussion was sequenced for a study of OX40 agonist ivuxolimab in advanced cancers. Sequenced by immunoSEQ multiplex PCR; TCRdb stores in-frame clones only, minus some. In the table there are some 67,000 clones, approximately 91% of which are singletons. V was cut by 2 bases and J by 3 bases, with 12 bases left in between. CDR1 and CDR2 from the germline V gene are MNHEY and SVGAGI. This CDR3 region has 15 residues. General study findings and limits: Low normalized clonal expansion also occurred in some nonresponding patients.

Points on this clone: Its antigen is undetermined.

The sequence was obtained from an adult with an advanced solid tumor such as melanoma, head and neck, liver or kidney cancer. Specimen: CD4+ or CD8+ T cells sorted from blood, collected in a trial of the OX40 agonist ivuxolimab. The gene calls are TRBV6-5 and TRBJ2-3; D uncertain. As DNA, the CDR3 is TGTGCCAGCAGTTACGGCCGTCGAGGAACAGATACGCAGTATTTT. It specifies CASSYGRRGTDTQYF.